This T cell receptor (beta chain) was found in a study of blood T cells in healthy people across ages. Details on this clonotype: The junction differs from germline at one of its ends, possibly a read error.

Using a J-beta primer mix together with a sample-barcoded 5' primer, a second PCR was run for roughly 6 to 12 cycles. MiXCR, applied by TCRdb to the 5' RACE reads, yields one record per CDR3 protein. The sample shows approximately 940,000 distinct CDR3 sequences, about 48% of them seen only once. CDR1 and CDR2 from the germline V gene are SGHRS and YFSETQ. This CDR3 has 15 amino acids. This TCR was sampled from a man aged 30 to 39 in good health. The chain carries TRBV5-1 and TRBJ1-1; a weak D match, TRBD1 (6 bases). Sequenced: blood. In DNA, the CDR3 is TGCGCCAGCGGACTGGATGCGGACAGAAACACCGAAGCTTTCTTT. Its translation is CASGLDADRNTEAFF.